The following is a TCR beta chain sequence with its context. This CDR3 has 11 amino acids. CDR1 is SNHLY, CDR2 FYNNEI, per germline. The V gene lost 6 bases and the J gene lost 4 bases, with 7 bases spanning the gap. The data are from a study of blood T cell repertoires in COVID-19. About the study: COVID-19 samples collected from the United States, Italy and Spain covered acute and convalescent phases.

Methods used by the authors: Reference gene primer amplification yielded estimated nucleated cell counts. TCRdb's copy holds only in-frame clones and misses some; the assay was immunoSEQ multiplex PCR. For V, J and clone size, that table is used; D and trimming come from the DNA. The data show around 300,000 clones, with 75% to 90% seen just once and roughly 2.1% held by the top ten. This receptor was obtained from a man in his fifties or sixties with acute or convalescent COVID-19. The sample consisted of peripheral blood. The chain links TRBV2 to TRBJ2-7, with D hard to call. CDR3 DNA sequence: TGTGCCAGCAGCCCCAAATACGAGCAGTACTTC. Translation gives CASSPKYEQYF.